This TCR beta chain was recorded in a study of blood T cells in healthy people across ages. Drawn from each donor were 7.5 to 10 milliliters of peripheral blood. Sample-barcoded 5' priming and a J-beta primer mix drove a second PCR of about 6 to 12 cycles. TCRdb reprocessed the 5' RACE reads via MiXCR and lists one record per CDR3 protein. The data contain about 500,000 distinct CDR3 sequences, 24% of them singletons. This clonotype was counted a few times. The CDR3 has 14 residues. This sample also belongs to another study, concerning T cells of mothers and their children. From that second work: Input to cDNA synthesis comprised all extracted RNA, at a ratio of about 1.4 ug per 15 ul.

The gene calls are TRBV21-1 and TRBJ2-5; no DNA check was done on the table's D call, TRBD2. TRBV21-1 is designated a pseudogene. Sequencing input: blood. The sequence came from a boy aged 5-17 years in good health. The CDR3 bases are TGTGCTGGGGACTCGAACGTTAACCAAGAGACCCAGTACTTC. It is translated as CAGDSNVNQETQYF.